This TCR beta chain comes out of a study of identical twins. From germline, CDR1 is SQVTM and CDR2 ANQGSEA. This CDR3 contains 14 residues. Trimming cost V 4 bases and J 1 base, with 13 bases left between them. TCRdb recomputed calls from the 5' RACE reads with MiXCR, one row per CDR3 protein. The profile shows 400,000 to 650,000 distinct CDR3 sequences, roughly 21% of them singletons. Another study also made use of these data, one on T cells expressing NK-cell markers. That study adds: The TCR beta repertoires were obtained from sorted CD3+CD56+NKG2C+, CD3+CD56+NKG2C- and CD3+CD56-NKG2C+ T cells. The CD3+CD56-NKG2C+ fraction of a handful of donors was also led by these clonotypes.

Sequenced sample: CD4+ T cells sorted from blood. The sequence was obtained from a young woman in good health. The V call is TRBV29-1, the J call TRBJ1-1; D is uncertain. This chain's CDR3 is CSVASRWGNTEAFF. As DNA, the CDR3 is TGCAGCGTTGCATCAAGGTGGGGGAACACTGAAGCTTTCTTT.